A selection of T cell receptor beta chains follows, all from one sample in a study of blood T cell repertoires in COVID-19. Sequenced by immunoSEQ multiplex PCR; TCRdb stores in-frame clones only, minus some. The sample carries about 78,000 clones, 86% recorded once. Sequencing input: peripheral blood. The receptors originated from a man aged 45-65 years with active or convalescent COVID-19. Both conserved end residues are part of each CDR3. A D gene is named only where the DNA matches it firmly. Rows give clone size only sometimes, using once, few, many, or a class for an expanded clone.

CASSFSTGEAGNTIYF	TGTGCCAGCAGCTTTTCGACAGGGGAGGCTGGAAACACCATATATTTT	-	TRBD1	TRBV7-6	TRBJ1-3
CASSLSGSPLHF	TGTGCCAGCAGTTTATCGGGTTCACCCCTCCACTTT	-	-	TRBV28	TRBJ1-6
CASSGAGGGQPQHF	TGTGCCAGCAGCGGCGCGGGGGGCGGACAGCCCCAGCATTTT	-	-	TRBV2	TRBJ1-5
CASSPGDSSTNEKLFF	TGTGCCAGCTCACCGGGGGACAGTTCAACTAATGAAAAACTGTTTTTT	-	TRBD1	TRBV18	TRBJ1-4
CAIRTDSLGYEQYF	TGTGCCATCAGGACGGACAGCCTCGGGTACGAGCAGTACTTC	-	-	TRBV10-3	TRBJ2-7
CASSVGPQGDTGELFF	TGTGCCAGCAGCGTAGGCCCACAGGGCGACACCGGGGAGCTGTTTTTT	-	-	TRBV9	TRBJ2-2
CASSFVLYGYTF	TGTGCCAGCAGCTTTGTCCTCTATGGCTACACCTTC	-	-	TRBV7-2	TRBJ1-2
CASSTGGVRETQYF	TGTGCCAGCAGCACGGGAGGGGTGAGGGAGACCCAGTACTTC	-	TRBD2	TRBV28	TRBJ2-5
CASSQQTGKTQYF	TGTGCCAGCAGCCAACAGACAGGGAAGACCCAGTACTTC	-	TRBD1	TRBV3-1/TRBV3-2	TRBJ2-5
CASSLGTGKNQPQHF	TGTGCCAGCAGCCTCGGGACAGGGAAGAATCAGCCCCAGCATTTT	few	TRBD1	TRBV5-6	TRBJ1-5
CASSGTGTSNQPQHF	TGTGCCAGCAGCGGGACAGGGACTAGCAATCAGCCCCAGCATTTT	-	TRBD1	TRBV2	TRBJ1-5
CAWSPDSSSPLHF	TGTGCCTGGAGTCCTGACAGCAGCTCACCCCTCCACTTT	-	-	TRBV30	TRBJ1-6
CASSSPGLPSYEQYF	TGTGCCAGCAGTTCCCCGGGACTACCCTCCTACGAGCAGTACTTC	-	TRBD2	TRBV11-2	TRBJ2-7
CASSRQGRAYNEQFF	TGTGCCAGCAGCCGGCAGGGGAGGGCCTACAATGAGCAGTTCTTC	few	-	TRBV7-2	TRBJ2-1
CASSLPREQETQYF	TGCGCCAGCAGCTTACCGAGGGAGCAAGAGACCCAGTACTTC	-	-	TRBV5-1	TRBJ2-5
CASSNHGQGSYGYTF	TGTGCCAGCAGTAATCACGGACAGGGTTCCTATGGCTACACCTTC	-	TRBD1	TRBV28	TRBJ1-2
CASSFQDGGETQYF	TGCGCCAGCAGCTTCCAGGACGGGGGGGAGACCCAGTACTTC	-	TRBD2	TRBV5-1	TRBJ2-5
CASRPTGSPGYTF	TGTGCCAGCAGACCGACAGGCTCGCCTGGCTACACCTTC	-	-	TRBV27	TRBJ1-2
CASSLGGVTDTQYF	TGTGCCAGCAGTTTGGGGGGGGTCACAGATACGCAGTATTTT	-	TRBD2	TRBV28	TRBJ2-3
CASSLGTAGNTIYF	TGTGCCAGCAGCTTGGGCACGGCTGGAAACACCATATATTTT	-	-	TRBV5-8	TRBJ1-3
CASSLNNPQETQYF	TGTGCCAGCAGCTTGAACAACCCCCAAGAGACCCAGTACTTC	few	-	TRBV11-2	TRBJ2-5
CASSLGAANTEAFF	TGCGCCAGCAGCTTGGGGGCAGCGAACACTGAAGCTTTCTTT	-	-	TRBV5-1	TRBJ1-1
CASSVAPSQPQHF	TGTGCCAGCAGCGTAGCCCCCTCTCAGCCCCAGCATTTT	-	-	TRBV9	TRBJ1-5
CASNRGFGTGELFF	TGTGCCAGCAACAGGGGGTTCGGCACCGGGGAGCTGTTTTTT	-	TRBD1	TRBV6-5	TRBJ2-2
CASSGDTLRNTEAFF	TGTGCCAGCAGTGGTGACACCTTAAGGAACACTGAAGCTTTCTTT	-	-	TRBV27	TRBJ1-1
CASSQDTVNYGYTF	TGCGCCAGCAGCCAAGATACGGTTAACTATGGCTACACCTTC	-	-	TRBV4-3	TRBJ1-2
CASSIVGTSGTDTQYF	TGTGCCAGTAGTATAGTTGGGACTAGCGGCACAGATACGCAGTATTTT	-	TRBD2	TRBV19	TRBJ2-3
CASSSAGTNNSPLHF	TGTGCCAGCAGCTCCGCCGGGACTAATAATTCACCCCTCCACTTT	-	-	TRBV5-4	TRBJ1-6
CASSLHRYANTEAFF	TGTGCCAGCAGCTTACATCGGTACGCGAACACTGAAGCTTTCTTT	-	-	TRBV7-8	TRBJ1-1
CASSPRAGWNQPQHF	TGTGCCAGCAGCCCCCGAGCAGGATGGAATCAGCCCCAGCATTTT	-	-	TRBV25-1	TRBJ1-5
CASSQDWGGAGNTIYF	TGCGCCAGCAGCCAAGATTGGGGGGGAGCCGGAAACACCATATATTTT	-	-	TRBV4-3	TRBJ1-3
CATSLGQNTEAFF	TGTGCCACCAGCCTAGGACAGAACACTGAAGCTTTCTTT	-	-	TRBV15	TRBJ1-1
CATSDRGHPGSYNEQFF	TGTGCCACCAGTGATCGCGGACATCCTGGCTCCTACAATGAGCAGTTCTTC	once	-	TRBV24-1	TRBJ2-1
CASSLGGSQPQHF	TGTGCCAGCAGCTTAGGAGGGTCCCAGCCCCAGCATTTT	-	-	TRBV11-2	TRBJ1-5
CASSPATTSGDTQYF	TGTGCCAGCTCACCTGCTACGACTAGCGGAGATACGCAGTATTTT	-	TRBD2	TRBV18	TRBJ2-3
CASSQGGQGTGNTIYF	TGTGCCAGCAGCCAAGGGGGACAGGGGACTGGAAACACCATATATTTT	-	TRBD1	TRBV3-1/TRBV3-2	TRBJ1-3
CASSPGGQGWETQYF	TGTGCCAGCAGCCCAGGGGGACAGGGTTGGGAGACCCAGTACTTC	-	TRBD1	TRBV7-2	TRBJ2-5
CATSRDRASGNEQFF	TGTGCCACCAGCAGAGATCGGGCTAGCGGCAATGAGCAGTTCTTC	once	TRBD2	TRBV15	TRBJ2-1
CASSSTGTGNGYTF	TGTGCCAGCAGTTCCACCGGGACAGGGAATGGCTACACCTTC	-	TRBD1	TRBV5-4	TRBJ1-2
CASSVATTGGNSPLHF	TGTGCCAGCAGCGTAGCCACCACAGGGGGGAATTCACCCCTCCACTTT	-	TRBD1	TRBV9	TRBJ1-6
CASSGRVKGTEAFF	TGTGCCAGCAGCGGGAGGGTCAAGGGCACTGAAGCTTTCTTT	-	-	TRBV6-5	TRBJ1-1
CASSRQGARELFF	TGTGCCAGCAGCAGACAGGGGGCCCGGGAGCTGTTTTTT	-	TRBD1	TRBV7-9	TRBJ2-2
CASSRRGALQDTQYF	TGTGCCAGCAGTAGGCGGGGGGCCCTTCAAGATACGCAGTATTTT	-	TRBD2	TRBV6-5	TRBJ2-3
CATSDFTGAQAFF	TGTGCCACCAGTGATTTTACAGGGGCACAAGCTTTCTTT	-	TRBD1	TRBV24-1	TRBJ1-1
CAWSQTGSHYGYTF	TGTGCCTGGAGTCAAACCGGGTCTCACTATGGCTACACCTTC	few	-	TRBV30	TRBJ1-2
CASSLSSGGRETQYF	TGTGCCAGCAGCTTGAGTAGCGGGGGACGAGAGACCCAGTACTTC	once	TRBD2	TRBV5-4	TRBJ2-5
CASSPLTAGNTIYF	TGTGCCAGCAGCCCTCTAACAGCTGGAAACACCATATATTTT	-	-	TRBV9	TRBJ1-3
CASSSGTAVNTEAFF	TGTGCCAGCAGCTCGGGGACAGCAGTGAACACTGAAGCTTTCTTT	-	TRBD1	TRBV7-9	TRBJ1-1
CASSTWTGDGYTF	TGTGCCAGCAGCACCTGGACAGGGGACGGCTACACCTTC	few	TRBD1	TRBV12-3/TRBV12-4	TRBJ1-2
CASSRGGDNSPLHF	TGTGCCAGCAGTAGAGGGGGAGATAATTCACCCCTCCACTTT	-	-	TRBV6-5	TRBJ1-6
CASSHFTGGNTIYF	TGTGCCAGCAGCCATTTCACAGGTGGAAACACCATATATTTT	-	-	TRBV14	TRBJ1-3